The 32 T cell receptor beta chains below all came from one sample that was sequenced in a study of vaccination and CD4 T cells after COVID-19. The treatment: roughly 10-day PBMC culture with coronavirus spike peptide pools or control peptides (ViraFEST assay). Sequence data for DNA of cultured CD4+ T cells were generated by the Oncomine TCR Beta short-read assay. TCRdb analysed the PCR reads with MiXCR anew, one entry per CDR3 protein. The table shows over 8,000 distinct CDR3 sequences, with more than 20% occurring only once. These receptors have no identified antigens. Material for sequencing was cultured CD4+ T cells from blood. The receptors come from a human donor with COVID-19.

CDR3 nucleotide sequence: TGTGCCAGCAAACAGGGGACTGAGCAGTTCTTC. Its translation is CASKQGTEQFF. V gene TRBV12-3 or TRBV12-4 combines with J gene TRBJ2-1, with 7 bases fitting TRBD1. The CDR3 spans 11 residues. The J segment lost 9 bases and the V segment lost 7 bases, leaving 3 bases of the junction unmatched.

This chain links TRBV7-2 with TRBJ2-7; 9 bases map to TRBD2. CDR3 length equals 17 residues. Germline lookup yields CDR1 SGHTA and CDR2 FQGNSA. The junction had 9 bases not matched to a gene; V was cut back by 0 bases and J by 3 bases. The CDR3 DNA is TGTGCCAGCAGCTTAGCGTTCGCGGCGGGGGGGGGCTACGAGCAGTACTTC. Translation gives CASSLAFAAGGGYEQYF. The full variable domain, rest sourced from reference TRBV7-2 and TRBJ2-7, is GAGVSQSPSNKVTEKGKDVELRCDPISGHTALYWYRQSLGQGLEFLIYFQGNSAPDKSGLPSDRFSAERTGGSVSTLTIQRTQQEDSAVYLCASSLAFAAGGGYEQYFGPGTRLTVT.

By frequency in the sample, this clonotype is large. CDR3 sequence (DNA): TGTGCCAGCAAGGTCCGGGACTCATACTCCTACGAGCAGTACTTC. Its translation is CASKVRDSYSYEQYF. The chain combines TRBV2 with TRBJ2-7; maybe TRBD2 (6 bases). The CDR3 runs 15 residues. CDR1 and CDR2 from the germline V gene are SNHLY and FYNNEI. Trimming cost V 7 bases and J 0 bases, with 16 bases left between them.

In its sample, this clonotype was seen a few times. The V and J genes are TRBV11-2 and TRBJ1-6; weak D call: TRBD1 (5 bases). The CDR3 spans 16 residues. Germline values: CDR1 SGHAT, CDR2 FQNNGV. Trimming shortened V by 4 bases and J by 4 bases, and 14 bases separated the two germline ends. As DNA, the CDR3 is TGTGCCAGCAGCTACCGGGACGTAATTTATAATTCACCCCTCCACTTT. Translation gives CASSYRDVIYNSPLHF.

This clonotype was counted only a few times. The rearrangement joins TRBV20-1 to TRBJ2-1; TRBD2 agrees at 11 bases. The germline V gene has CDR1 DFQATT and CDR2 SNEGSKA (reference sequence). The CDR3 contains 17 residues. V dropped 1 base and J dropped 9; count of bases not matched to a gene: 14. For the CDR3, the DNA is TGCAGTGCTAGAGTACCTAGCGGGGGGCCTTGGGGCACTGAGCAGTTCTTC. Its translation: CSARVPSGGPWGTEQFF.

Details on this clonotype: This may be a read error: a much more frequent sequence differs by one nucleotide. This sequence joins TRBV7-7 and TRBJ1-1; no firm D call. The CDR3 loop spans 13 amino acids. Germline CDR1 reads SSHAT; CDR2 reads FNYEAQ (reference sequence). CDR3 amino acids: CASQAAMNTEALF. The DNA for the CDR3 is TGTGCTAGCCAGGCCGCTATGAACACTGAAGCTCTCTTT.

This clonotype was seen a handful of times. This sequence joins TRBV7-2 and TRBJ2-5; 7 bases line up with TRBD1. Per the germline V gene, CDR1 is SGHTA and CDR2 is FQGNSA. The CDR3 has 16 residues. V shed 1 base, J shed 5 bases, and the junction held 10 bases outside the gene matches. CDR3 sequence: CASSLVKGAGGETQYF. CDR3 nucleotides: TGTGCCAGCAGCTTAGTAAAGGGGGCCGGCGGGGAGACCCAGTACTTC. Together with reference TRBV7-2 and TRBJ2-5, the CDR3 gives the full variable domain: GAGVSQSPSNKVTEKGKDVELRCDPISGHTALYWYRQSLGQGLEFLIYFQGNSAPDKSGLPSDRFSAERTGGSVSTLTIQRTQQEDSAVYLCASSLVKGAGGETQYFGPGTRLLVL.

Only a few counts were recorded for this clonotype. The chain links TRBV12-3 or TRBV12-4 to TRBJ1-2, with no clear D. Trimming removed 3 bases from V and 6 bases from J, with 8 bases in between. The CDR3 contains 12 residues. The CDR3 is CASSLEGHGYTF. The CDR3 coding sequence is TGTGCCAGCAGTTTGGAAGGACATGGCTACACCTTC.

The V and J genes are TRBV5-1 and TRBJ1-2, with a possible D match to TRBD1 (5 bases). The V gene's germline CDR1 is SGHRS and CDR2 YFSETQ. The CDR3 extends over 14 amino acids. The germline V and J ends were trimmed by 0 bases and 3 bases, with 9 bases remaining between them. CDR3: CASSLGQGDYGYTF. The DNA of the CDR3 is TGCGCCAGCAGCTTGGGCCAGGGTGACTATGGCTACACCTTC.

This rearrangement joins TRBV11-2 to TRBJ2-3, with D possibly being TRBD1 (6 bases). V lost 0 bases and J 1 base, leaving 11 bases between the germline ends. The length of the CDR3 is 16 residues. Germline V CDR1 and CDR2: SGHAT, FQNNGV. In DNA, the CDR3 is TGTGCCAGCAGCTTAGAGGGGAAGGGGGGCACAGATACGCAGTATTTT. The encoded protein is CASSLEGKGGTDTQYF.

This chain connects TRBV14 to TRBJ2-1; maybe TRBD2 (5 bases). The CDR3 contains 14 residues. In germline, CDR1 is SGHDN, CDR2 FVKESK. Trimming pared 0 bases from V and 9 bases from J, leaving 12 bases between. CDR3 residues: CASSQDGSGREQFF. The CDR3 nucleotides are TGTGCCAGCAGCCAAGATGGGAGCGGCCGTGAGCAGTTCTTC.

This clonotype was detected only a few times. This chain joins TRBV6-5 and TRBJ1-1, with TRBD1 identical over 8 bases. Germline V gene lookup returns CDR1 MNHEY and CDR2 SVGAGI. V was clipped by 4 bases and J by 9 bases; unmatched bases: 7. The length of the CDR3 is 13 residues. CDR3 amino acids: CASSSGTGRKAFF. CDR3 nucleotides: TGTGCCAGCAGTTCCGGGACAGGTCGCAAAGCTTTCTTT.

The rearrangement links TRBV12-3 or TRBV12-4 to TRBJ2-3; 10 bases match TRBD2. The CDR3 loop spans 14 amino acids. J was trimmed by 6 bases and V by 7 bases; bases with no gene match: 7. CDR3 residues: CASTLAGAPDTQYF. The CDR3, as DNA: TGTGCCAGCACTCTAGCGGGGGCCCCGGATACGCAGTATTTT.

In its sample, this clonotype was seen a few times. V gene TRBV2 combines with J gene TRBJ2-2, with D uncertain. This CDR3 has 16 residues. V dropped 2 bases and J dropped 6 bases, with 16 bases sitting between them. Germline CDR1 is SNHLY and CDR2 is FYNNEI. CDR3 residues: CASSEWVSPRPGELFF. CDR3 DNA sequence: TGTGCCAGCAGTGAATGGGTTAGCCCCCGACCCGGGGAGCTGTTTTTT.

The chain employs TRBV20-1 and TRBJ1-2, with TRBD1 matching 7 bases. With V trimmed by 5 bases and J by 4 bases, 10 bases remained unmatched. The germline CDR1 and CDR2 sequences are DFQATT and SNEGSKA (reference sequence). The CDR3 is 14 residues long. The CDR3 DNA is TGCAGTGCTGCCGACAGGGACACGAGCTATGGCTACACCTTC. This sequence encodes CSAADRDTSYGYTF.

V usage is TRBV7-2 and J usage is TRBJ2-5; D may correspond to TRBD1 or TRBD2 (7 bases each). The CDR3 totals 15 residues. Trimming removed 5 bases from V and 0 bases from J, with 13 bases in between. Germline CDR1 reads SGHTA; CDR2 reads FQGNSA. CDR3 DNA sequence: TGTGCCAGCAGCCCCCAGGGGGGGTACCAAGAGACCCAGTACTTC. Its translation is CASSPQGGYQETQYF.

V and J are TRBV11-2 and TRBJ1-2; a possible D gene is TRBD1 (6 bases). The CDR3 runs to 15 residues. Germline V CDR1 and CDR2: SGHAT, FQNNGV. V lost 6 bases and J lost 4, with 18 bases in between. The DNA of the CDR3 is TGTGCCAGCAGTTATCAGGACAGCGGGAGCTATGGCTACACCTTC. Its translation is CASSYQDSGSYGYTF.

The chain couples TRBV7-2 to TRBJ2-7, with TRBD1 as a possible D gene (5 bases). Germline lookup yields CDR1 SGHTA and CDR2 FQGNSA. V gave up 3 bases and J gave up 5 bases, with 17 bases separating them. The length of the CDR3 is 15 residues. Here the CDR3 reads CASSLGPSRVNEQYF. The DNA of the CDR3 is TGTGCCAGCAGCTTGGGGCCGTCCAGGGTTAACGAGCAGTACTTC.

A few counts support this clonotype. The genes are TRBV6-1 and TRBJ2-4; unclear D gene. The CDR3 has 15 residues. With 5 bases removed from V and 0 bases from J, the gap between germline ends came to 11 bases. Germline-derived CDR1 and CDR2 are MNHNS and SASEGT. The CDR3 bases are TGTGCCAGCAGTCCCTCGGCCGGAGCCAAAAACATTCAGTACTTC. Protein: CASSPSAGAKNIQYF.

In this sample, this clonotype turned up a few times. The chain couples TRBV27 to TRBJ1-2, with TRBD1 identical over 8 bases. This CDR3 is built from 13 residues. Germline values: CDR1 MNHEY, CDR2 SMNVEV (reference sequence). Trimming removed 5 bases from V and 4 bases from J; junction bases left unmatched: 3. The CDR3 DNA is TGTGCCAGCAGTCAGGGGGCTGGCTATGGCTACACCTTC. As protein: CASSQGAGYGYTF.

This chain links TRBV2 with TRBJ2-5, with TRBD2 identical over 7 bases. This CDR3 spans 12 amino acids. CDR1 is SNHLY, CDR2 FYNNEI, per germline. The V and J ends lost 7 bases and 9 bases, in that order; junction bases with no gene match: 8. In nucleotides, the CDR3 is TGTGCCAGCACCTTAGGTGGGGGGGCCCAGTACTTC. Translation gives CASTLGGGAQYF. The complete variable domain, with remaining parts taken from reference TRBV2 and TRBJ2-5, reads EPEVTQTPSHQVTQMGQEVILRCVPISNHLYFYWYRQILGQKVEFLVSFYNNEISEKSEIFDDQFSVERPDGSNFTLKIRSTKLEDSAMYFCASTLGGGAQYFGPGTRLLVL.

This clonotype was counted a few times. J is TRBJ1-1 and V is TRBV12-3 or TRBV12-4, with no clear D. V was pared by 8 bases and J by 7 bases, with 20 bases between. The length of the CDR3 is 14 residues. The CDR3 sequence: CASDSGRVSGEAFF. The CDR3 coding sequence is TGTGCCAGCGACTCAGGAAGGGTCTCGGGTGAAGCTTTCTTT.

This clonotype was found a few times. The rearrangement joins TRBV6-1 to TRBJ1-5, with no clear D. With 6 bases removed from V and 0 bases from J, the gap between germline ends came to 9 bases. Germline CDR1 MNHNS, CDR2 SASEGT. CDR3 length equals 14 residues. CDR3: CASSRDNSNQPQHF. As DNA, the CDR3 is TGTGCCAGCAGCCGCGACAATAGCAATCAGCCCCAGCATTTT.

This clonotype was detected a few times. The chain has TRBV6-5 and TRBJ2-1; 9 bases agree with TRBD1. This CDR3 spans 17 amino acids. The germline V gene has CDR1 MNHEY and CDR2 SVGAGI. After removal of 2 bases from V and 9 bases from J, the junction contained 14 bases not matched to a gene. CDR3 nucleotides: TGTGCCAGCAGTTACCACACCGGGACAGGGATTGTATTTGAGCAGTTCTTC. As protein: CASSYHTGTGIVFEQFF.

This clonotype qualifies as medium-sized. CDR3 residues: CSASPLGSNQPQHF. The CDR3 bases are TGCAGTGCTAGTCCCCTGGGAAGCAATCAGCCCCAGCATTTT. The chain joins TRBV20-1 to TRBJ1-5; D remains unclear. The germline V gene has CDR1 DFQATT and CDR2 SNEGSKA (reference sequence). Trimming pared 3 bases from V and 1 base from J, leaving 10 bases between. This CDR3 region has 14 residues.

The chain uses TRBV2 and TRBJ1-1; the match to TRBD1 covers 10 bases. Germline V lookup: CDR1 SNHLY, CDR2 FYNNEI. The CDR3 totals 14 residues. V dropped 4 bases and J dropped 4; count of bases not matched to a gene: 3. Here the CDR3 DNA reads TGTGCCAGCAGTGGGAGGACAGGGGGCACTGAAGCTTTCTTT. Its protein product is CASSGRTGGTEAFF. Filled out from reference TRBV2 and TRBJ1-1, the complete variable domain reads EPEVTQTPSHQVTQMGQEVILRCVPISNHLYFYWYRQILGQKVEFLVSFYNNEISEKSEIFDDQFSVERPDGSNFTLKIRSTKLEDSAMYFCASSGRTGGTEAFFGQGTRLTVV.

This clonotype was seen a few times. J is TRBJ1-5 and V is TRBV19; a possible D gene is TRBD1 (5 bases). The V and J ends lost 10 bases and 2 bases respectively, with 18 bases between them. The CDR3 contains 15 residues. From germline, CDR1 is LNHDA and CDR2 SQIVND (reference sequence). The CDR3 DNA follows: TGTGCCATAGATTTCCGGGACTTTGGCAATCAGCCCCAGCATTTT. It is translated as CAIDFRDFGNQPQHF.

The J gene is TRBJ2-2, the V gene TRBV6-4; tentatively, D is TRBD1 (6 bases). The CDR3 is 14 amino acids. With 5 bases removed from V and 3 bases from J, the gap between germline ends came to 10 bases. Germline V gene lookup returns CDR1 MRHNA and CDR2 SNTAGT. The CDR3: CASSRDTDTGELFF. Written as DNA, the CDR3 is TGTGCCAGCAGTCGGGACACCGACACCGGGGAGCTGTTTTTT.

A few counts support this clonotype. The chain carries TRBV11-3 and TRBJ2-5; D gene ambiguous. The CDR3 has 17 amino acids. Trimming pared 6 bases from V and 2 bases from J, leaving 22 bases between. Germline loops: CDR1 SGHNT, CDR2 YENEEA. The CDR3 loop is CASRLSSTADPQETQYF. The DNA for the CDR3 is TGTGCCAGCAGACTCTCGTCTACGGCAGACCCTCAAGAGACCCAGTACTTC.

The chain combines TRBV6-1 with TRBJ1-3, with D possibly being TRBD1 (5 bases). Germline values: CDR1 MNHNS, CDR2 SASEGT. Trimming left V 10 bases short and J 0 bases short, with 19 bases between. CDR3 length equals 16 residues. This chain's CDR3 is CAILILGADSGNTIYF. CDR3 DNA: TGTGCCATCCTAATCTTAGGGGCGGACTCTGGAAACACCATATATTTT.

The CDR3 here is CATSRDRGPYEQYF. The CDR3 coding sequence is TGTGCCACCAGCAGAGATCGGGGCCCTTACGAGCAGTACTTC. V gene TRBV15 combines with J gene TRBJ2-7; perhaps D is TRBD1 or TRBD2 (5 bases each). Germline CDR1 is LNHNV and CDR2 is YYDKDF (reference sequence). The length of the CDR3 is 14 residues. The ends were cut back, 0 bases at V and 4 bases at J, with 10 bases in the middle.

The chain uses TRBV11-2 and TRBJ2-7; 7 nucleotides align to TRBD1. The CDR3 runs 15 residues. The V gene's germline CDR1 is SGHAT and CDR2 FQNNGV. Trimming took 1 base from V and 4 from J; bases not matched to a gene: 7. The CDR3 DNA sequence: TGTGCCAGCAGCTTAGGAGGGGGCTTCTTATACGAGCAGTACTTC. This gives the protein CASSLGGGFLYEQYF.